One sample yielded the 32 T cell receptor beta chains listed below, sequenced in a study of shared clonotypes between healthy human individuals. The assay was immunoSEQ multiplex PCR, and TCRdb's table has in-frame clones only and misses some. The sample holds 550,000 to 700,000 clones; 73% are singletons and the top ten take around 1.8%. Input material: memory CD4+ T cells sorted from blood. As to subset: CD45RA-negative fraction. Receptors were obtained from a woman in her twenties or thirties in good health.

The rearrangement links TRBV5-1 to TRBJ2-5; tentatively, D is TRBD1 (5 bases). The germline V and J ends were trimmed by 3 bases and 5 bases, with 14 bases remaining between them. This CDR3 comprises 14 residues. Germline V gene sequence: CDR1 SGHRS, CDR2 YFSETQ. The CDR3 nucleotides read TGCGCCAGCAGCTGGGGCTCAGAGGCCGAGACCCAGTACTTC. It encodes CASSWGSEAETQYF.

The rearrangement links TRBV5-1 to TRBJ2-6; D is unclear. Deletions cut 5 bases from V and 2 bases from J, with 5 bases between. From germline, CDR1 is SGHRS and CDR2 YFSETQ. The CDR3 sequence is 13 residues long. CDR3 DNA sequence: TGCGCCAGCAGGGACCCTGGGGCCAACGTCCTGACTTTC. Its translation is CASRDPGANVLTF.

The rearrangement uses TRBV28 and TRBJ2-3; no firm D call. The ends were cut back, 4 bases at V and 2 bases at J, with 16 bases in the middle. This CDR3 is built from 16 residues. Looked up from germline, CDR1 is MDHEN and CDR2 is SYDVKM. The CDR3 nucleotides read TGTGCCAGCAGTTCCCCGATCACGGTACACACAGATACGCAGTATTTT. Translating gives CASSSPITVHTDTQYF. The complete variable domain, with remaining parts taken from reference TRBV28 and TRBJ2-3, reads DVKVTQSSRYLVKRTGEKVFLECVQDMDHENMFWYRQDPGLGLRLIYFSYDVKMKEKGDIPEGYSVSREKKERFSLILESASTNQTSMYLCASSSPITVHTDTQYFGPGTRLTVL.

V is TRBV19 and J is TRBJ1-1; TRBD1 is a possible D gene (5 bases). V was shortened by 5 bases and J by 5 bases, with 18 bases between the two germline ends. The CDR3 contains 15 residues. Germline CDR1 and CDR2: LNHDA and SQIVND (reference sequence). CDR3 nucleotide sequence: TGTGCCAGTAGTGAGGCCAGCCCAGGGCGAACTGAAGCTTTCTTT. Translation gives CASSEASPGRTEAFF.

V gene TRBV7-8 combines with J gene TRBJ2-5; no clear D. V shed 1 base and J shed 2 bases, with 8 bases lying between them. The CDR3 extends over 14 amino acids. CDR1 and CDR2 (germline): SGHVS, FQNEAQ. CDR3 DNA: TGTGCCAGCAGCTTAGAGGAACTGCAAGAGACCCAGTACTTC. Its translation: CASSLEELQETQYF.

The chain employs TRBV6-1 and TRBJ1-2; D call uncertain. Trimming removed 5 bases at V and 4 bases at J, with 17 bases between. The CDR3 covers 15 residues. Germline lookup yields CDR1 MNHNS and CDR2 SASEGT. This CDR3 is CASSPLAWSSYGYTF. The CDR3 nucleotides are TGTGCCAGCAGTCCACTGGCCTGGTCCAGCTATGGCTACACCTTC.

V usage is TRBV7-8 and J usage is TRBJ2-3; 7 positions agree with TRBD1. CDR3 length: 15 residues. Trimming at V came to 5 bases and at J to 0 bases, leaving 5 bases not matched to a gene. CDR1 SGHVS and CDR2 FQNEAQ come from the germline V gene. In DNA form, the CDR3 reads TGTGCCAGCAGCGACAGGGTCGCTAGCACAGATACGCAGTATTTT. Its translation: CASSDRVASTDTQYF.

This chain uses TRBV10-2 with TRBJ2-7; no reliable D call. The CDR3 consists of 12 residues. With 5 bases removed from V and 3 bases from J, the gap between germline ends came to 8 bases. Germline loops: CDR1 WSHSY, CDR2 SAAADI. CDR3 coding DNA: TGCGCCAGCAGTCGGCTAAACTACGAGCAGTACTTC. Its translation is CASSRLNYEQYF.

This chain uses TRBV23-1 with TRBJ1-2, with 10 bases identical to TRBD1. TRBV23-1 counts as an open reading frame of uncertain function. The ends lost 8 bases at V and 7 bases at J; junction bases unmatched: 4. The CDR3 is made up of 12 amino acids. The CDR3 DNA sequence: TGCGCCAGCGGACAGGGGGAATCTGGCTACACCTTC. Its protein product is CASGQGESGYTF.

The genes are TRBV5-8 and TRBJ2-5, with 11 bases matching TRBD2. The CDR3 length is 17 residues. The germline V gene has CDR1 SGHTS and CDR2 YDEGEE. V gave up 1 base and J gave up 3 bases; unmatched junction bases: 8. The CDR3 is CASSLSRLAGGEETQYF. DNA for the CDR3: TGTGCCAGCAGCTTGAGTAGGCTAGCGGGAGGAGAAGAGACCCAGTACTTC.

This chain joins TRBV6-1 and TRBJ1-3, with TRBD1 matching 8 bases. Germline trimming cut 4 bases from V and 2 bases from J; bases unmatched to any gene: 4. Germline V gene sequence: CDR1 MNHNS, CDR2 SASEGT. The CDR3 is 15 residues long. The CDR3 reads CASSAQGATGNTIYF. CDR3 DNA: TGTGCCAGCAGTGCTCAGGGGGCGACTGGAAACACCATATATTTT.

The chain joins TRBV9 to TRBJ2-1; 7 bases fit TRBD2. The germline V gene encodes CDR1 SGDLS and CDR2 YYNGEE. This CDR3 spans 13 amino acids. J gave up 5 bases and V 4 bases, and 3 bases lay outside the gene matches. Written as DNA, the CDR3 is TGTGCCAGCAGCTCTCTAGCGGACAATGAGCAGTTCTTC. Its translation is CASSSLADNEQFF.

The J gene is TRBJ2-7, the V gene TRBV11-2; D may be TRBD2 (5 bases). CDR3 length: 13 amino acids. Trimming cost V 0 bases and J 7 bases, with 10 bases left between them. Germline values: CDR1 SGHAT, CDR2 FQNNGV. CDR3 bases: TGTGCCAGCAGCTTAGATATCCGGACTGAGCAGTACTTC. This codes for CASSLDIRTEQYF.

The rearrangement joins TRBV16 to TRBJ1-5; D remains ambiguous. The CDR3 has 16 amino acids. The V gene's germline CDR1 is KGHSY and CDR2 FQNENV. Trimming removed 2 bases at V and 2 bases at J, with 13 bases between. Here the CDR3 DNA reads TGTGCCAGCAGCCAAGCGGTACCCCGGGGCAATCAGCCCCAGCATTTT. Its translation: CASSQAVPRGNQPQHF.

The chain carries TRBV4-1 and TRBJ2-4; no firm D call. Germline values: CDR1 MGHRA, CDR2 YSYEKL. Trimming pared 2 bases from V and 0 bases from J, leaving 14 bases between. CDR3 length: 17 amino acids. The CDR3 nucleotides read TGCGCCAGCAGCCAACCGACGGAGACTTTAGCCAAAAACATTCAGTACTTC. Translating gives CASSQPTETLAKNIQYF.

The V and J genes are TRBV27 and TRBJ1-1; D is uncertain. There are 14 residues in the CDR3. V gave up 3 bases and J gave up 1 base, with 9 bases separating them. The germline V gene has CDR1 MNHEY and CDR2 SMNVEV (reference sequence). CDR3: CASSFWAGNTEAFF. In DNA form, the CDR3 reads TGTGCCAGCAGTTTTTGGGCTGGGAACACTGAAGCTTTCTTT.

The J gene is TRBJ2-7, the V gene TRBV2; the D gene is possibly TRBD1 (6 bases). Per germline, CDR1 SNHLY and CDR2 FYNNEI. V shed 4 bases and J shed 0 bases, with 10 bases lying between them. The CDR3 contains 14 residues. CDR3 loop: CASSGGRGSYEQYF. As DNA, the CDR3 is TGTGCCAGCAGTGGGGGCAGGGGCTCCTACGAGCAGTACTTC.

The V and J genes are TRBV9 and TRBJ1-1; D is uncertain. V shed 1 base and J shed 1 base, with 8 bases lying between them. This CDR3 has 14 residues. Germline CDR1 is SGDLS and CDR2 is YYNGEE. CDR3 nucleotides: TGTGCCAGCAGCGTACAGGCCCAGAACACTGAAGCTTTCTTT. Protein product: CASSVQAQNTEAFF.

This clone was seen just once. This may come from a read error, since a much larger clone is one base off. The V gene is TRBV27, the J gene TRBJ2-4; unclear D gene. V dropped 6 bases and J dropped 3 bases, with 15 bases sitting between them. The CDR3 consists of 15 residues. CDR1 MNHEY and CDR2 SMNVEV come from the germline V gene (reference sequence). CDR3 DNA sequence: TGTGCCAGCAGCTCCCAGTGGGCCAGCAAAAACATTCAGTACTTC. It translates to CASSSQWASKNIQYF.

This clone has at least ten counts. The chain carries TRBV14 and TRBJ1-1, with D hard to call. V dropped 4 bases and J dropped 1 base, with 13 bases sitting between them. Germline V gene sequence: CDR1 SGHDN, CDR2 FVKESK. This CDR3 contains 15 residues. DNA of the CDR3: TGTGCCAGCAGCCTCCAAGGGCCGCCGAACACTGAAGCTTTCTTT. This translates into CASSLQGPPNTEAFF.

This chain links TRBV27 with TRBJ2-1; 13 nucleotides agree with TRBD2. J lost 7 bases, V lost 5 bases, and 5 bases had no gene match. The CDR3 runs to 15 residues. Germline V gives CDR1 MNHEY, CDR2 SMNVEV (reference sequence). The CDR3 here is CASSLLAGGINEQFF. In DNA form, the CDR3 reads TGTGCCAGCAGTCTACTAGCGGGAGGGATTAATGAGCAGTTCTTC.

A word on this clone: The same CDR3 arises from other DNA sequences in this sample as well. The chain carries TRBV5-1 and TRBJ2-7, with a possible D match to TRBD1 (5 bases). The V end was cut by 0 bases, the J end by 1 base, with 8 bases between. The V gene's germline CDR1 is SGHRS and CDR2 YFSETQ. CDR3 length: 14 residues. The chain's CDR3 is CASSLVAGSYEQYF. CDR3 sequence (DNA): TGCGCCAGCAGCTTGGTGGCAGGGTCCTACGAGCAGTACTTC.

This clone was detected ten times or more. The CDR3 DNA reads TGTGCCAGCGGACCTTTCTGGGACTACAATGAGCAGTTCTTC. Its translation is CASGPFWDYNEQFF. The V gene is TRBV2, the J gene TRBJ2-1, with unresolved D. The germline CDR1 and CDR2 sequences are SNHLY and FYNNEI. V lost 8 bases and J 3 bases, leaving 14 bases between the germline ends. CDR3 length: 14 amino acids.

The gene calls are TRBV7-8 and TRBJ1-5; TRBD1 matches 7 bases. Germline V lookup: CDR1 SGHVS, CDR2 FQNEAQ. The CDR3 has 16 amino acids. The junction had 8 bases not matched to a gene; V was cut back by 3 bases and J by 3 bases. The CDR3 region is CASSFTPRGTNQPQHF. CDR3 coding DNA: TGTGCCAGCAGCTTTACCCCCAGGGGGACCAATCAGCCCCAGCATTTT.

This clone was picked up a small number of times. This chain connects TRBV4-1 to TRBJ2-1; 10 bases fit TRBD2. Germline CDR1 is MGHRA and CDR2 is YSYEKL. Losses at the gene ends were 0 bases for V and 7 bases for J; bases not matched to a gene: 6. The CDR3 runs to 16 residues. This CDR3 reads CASSQDASGSLNEQFF. CDR3 DNA: TGCGCCAGCAGCCAAGATGCTAGCGGGAGTTTGAATGAGCAGTTCTTC.

The chain joins TRBV28 to TRBJ2-3, with D possibly being TRBD2 (6 bases). Trimming pared 3 bases from V and 2 bases from J, leaving 6 bases between. The germline gives CDR1 MDHEN, CDR2 SYDVKM. The CDR3 has 13 residues. The CDR3, as DNA: TGTGCCAGCAGTTTGCGGGACACAGATACGCAGTATTTT. It is translated as CASSLRDTDTQYF.

V usage is TRBV19 and J usage is TRBJ2-2; perhaps TRBD2 as D (5 bases). The CDR3 runs to 15 residues. Germline V CDR1 and CDR2: LNHDA, SQIVND (reference sequence). The ends were cut back, 6 bases at V and 3 bases at J, with 14 bases in the middle. The CDR3 loop reads CASRTGTRDTGELFF. The CDR3 coding sequence is TGTGCCAGTAGGACGGGAACTCGGGACACCGGGGAGCTGTTTTTT.

The rearrangement uses TRBV4-2 and TRBJ1-1; D remains unclear. The germline V gene encodes CDR1 LGHNA and CDR2 YNFKEQ. This CDR3 spans 13 amino acids. The ends were cut back, 2 bases at V and 8 bases at J, with 12 bases in the middle. The CDR3 coding sequence is TGTGCCAGCAGCCAAACTCAGGCGCTCGAAGCTTTCTTT. It specifies CASSQTQALEAFF.

The rearrangement joins TRBV5-4 to TRBJ2-2; D possibly uses TRBD1 or TRBD2 (5 bases each). The CDR3 has 15 amino acids. V lost 0 bases to trimming and J lost 4 bases, with 10 bases between them. In germline, CDR1 is SGHNT, CDR2 YYREEE (reference sequence). CDR3 in DNA: TGTGCCAGCAGCTTGGTCTCAGGGACCACCGGGGAGCTGTTTTTT. Protein: CASSLVSGTTGELFF. The variable domain in full, with the rest retrieved from reference TRBV5-4 and TRBJ2-2, is ETGVTQSPTHLIKTRGQQVTLRCSSQSGHNTVSWYQQALGQGPQFIFQYYREEENGRGNFPPRFSGLQFPNYSSELNVNALELDDSALYLCASSLVSGTTGELFFGEGSRLTVL.

V is TRBV13 and J is TRBJ2-7; 13 nucleotides agree with TRBD2. The CDR3 covers 17 residues. With V trimmed by 4 bases and J by 9 bases, 15 bases remained unmatched. Germline V CDR1 and CDR2: PRHDT, FYEKMQ (reference sequence). The DNA for the CDR3 is TGTGCCAGCAGCTCCTGGACTAGCGGGAGCGTCGGGCTGAGGCAGTACTTC. Amino acid sequence: CASSSWTSGSVGLRQYF.

This clone was counted only a few times. The chain couples TRBV28 to TRBJ2-1; 9 bases are a match to TRBD1. This CDR3 comprises 17 residues. V shed 2 bases and J 6 bases; nucleotides not matched to a gene: 11. Germline V gives CDR1 MDHEN, CDR2 SYDVKM. Here the CDR3 reads CASSLLGRGQGVNEQFF. The DNA for the CDR3 is TGTGCCAGCAGTTTACTCGGTCGGGGACAGGGAGTCAATGAGCAGTTCTTC.

The chain has TRBV5-1 and TRBJ2-7; 8 bases map to TRBD1. V shed 4 bases, J shed 5 bases, and the junction held 14 bases outside the gene matches. The CDR3 covers 16 residues. Germline V gene lookup returns CDR1 SGHRS and CDR2 YFSETQ. The CDR3 nucleotides read TGCGCCAGCAGCGCGGGACAGGACGCCTCGGTAGACGAGCAGTACTTC. Its protein is CASSAGQDASVDEQYF.